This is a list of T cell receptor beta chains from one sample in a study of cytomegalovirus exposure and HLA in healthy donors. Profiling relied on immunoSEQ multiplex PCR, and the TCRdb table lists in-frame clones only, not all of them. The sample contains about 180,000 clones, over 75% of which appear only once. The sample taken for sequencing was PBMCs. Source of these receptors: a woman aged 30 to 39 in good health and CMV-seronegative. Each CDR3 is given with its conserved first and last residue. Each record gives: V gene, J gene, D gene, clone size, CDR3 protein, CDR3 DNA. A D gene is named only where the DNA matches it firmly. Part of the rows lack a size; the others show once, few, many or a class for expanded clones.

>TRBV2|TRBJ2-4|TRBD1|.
CASNRYRGSKNIQYF
TGTGCCAGCAACCGATACAGGGGTTCCAAAAACATTCAGTACTTC
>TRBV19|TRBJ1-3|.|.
CASSIAGSGNTIYF
TGTGCCAGTAGTATAGCCGGCTCTGGAAACACCATATATTTT
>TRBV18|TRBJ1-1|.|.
CASSPERNTEAFF
TGTGCCAGCTCACCTGAGAGGAACACTGAAGCTTTCTTT
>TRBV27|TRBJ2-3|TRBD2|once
CASSLFGTSGGRTDTQYF
TGTGCCAGCAGTTTATTCGGGACTAGCGGGGGGCGCACAGATACGCAGTATTTT
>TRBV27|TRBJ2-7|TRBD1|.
CASSIRWTGGLSYEQYF
TGTGCCAGCAGTATAAGGTGGACAGGGGGCTTGAGCTACGAGCAGTACTTC
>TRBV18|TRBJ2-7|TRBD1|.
CASSPHTGTGYEQYF
TGTGCCAGCTCACCACATACAGGGACAGGGTACGAGCAGTACTTC
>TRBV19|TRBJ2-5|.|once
CASSIMETQYF
TGTGCCAGTAGTATTATGGAGACCCAGTACTTC
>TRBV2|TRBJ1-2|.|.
CASSPYRESGGYTF
TGTGCCAGCAGTCCGTACAGGGAATCGGGAGGCTACACCTTC
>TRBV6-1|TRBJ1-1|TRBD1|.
CASGARGRGTEAFF
TGTGCCAGCGGGGCCAGGGGGCGCGGCACTGAAGCTTTCTTT
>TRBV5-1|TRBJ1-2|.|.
CASSQEPNYGYTF
TGCGCCAGCAGTCAGGAACCGAACTATGGCTACACCTTC
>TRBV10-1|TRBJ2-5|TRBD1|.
CASSERAGGETQYF
TGCGCCAGCAGTGAGCGGGCAGGGGGAGAGACCCAGTACTTC
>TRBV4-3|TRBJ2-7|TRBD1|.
CASSLTTPAGGRDYEQYF
TGCGCCAGCAGCCTCACGACCCCCGCAGGGGGCAGGGACTACGAGCAGTACTTC
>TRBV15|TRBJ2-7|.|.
CATSRDTSGYEQYF
TGTGCCACCAGCAGAGACACGAGCGGCTACGAGCAGTACTTC
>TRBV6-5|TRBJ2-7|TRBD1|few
CASTLTGTGVGEQYF
TGTGCCAGCACTCTAACCGGGACAGGGGTGGGCGAGCAGTACTTC
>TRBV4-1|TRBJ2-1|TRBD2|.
CASSQSGGDSYNEQFF
TGCGCCAGCAGCCAGAGCGGGGGGGACTCCTACAATGAGCAGTTCTTC
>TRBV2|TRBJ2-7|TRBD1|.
CASSTQGLEQYF
TGTGCCAGCAGTACACAGGGGCTCGAGCAGTACTTC
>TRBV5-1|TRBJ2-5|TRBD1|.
CASSRDSPETQYF
TGCGCCAGCAGCCGGGACAGCCCAGAGACCCAGTACTTC
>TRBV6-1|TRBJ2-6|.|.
CASSEDEGAGANVLTF
TGTGCCAGCAGTGAAGACGAGGGCGCTGGGGCCAACGTCCTGACTTTC
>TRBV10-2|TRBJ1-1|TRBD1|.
CASTGQGQSRGTEAFF
TGCGCCAGCACCGGACAGGGTCAAAGCCGGGGCACTGAAGCTTTCTTT
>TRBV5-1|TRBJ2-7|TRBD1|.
CASSLAGTANEQYF
TGCGCCAGCAGCTTGGCCGGGACAGCTAACGAGCAGTACTTC
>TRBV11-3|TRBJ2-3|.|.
CASSFDGVDTQYF
TGTGCCAGCAGCTTCGACGGAGTAGATACGCAGTATTTT
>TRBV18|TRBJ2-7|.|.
CASSPLDNYEQYF
TGTGCCAGCTCACCCCTGGACAACTACGAGCAGTACTTC